This TCR beta chain was recorded in a study of T cells in Graves' hyperthyroidism and ophthalmopathy. Study-wide points: From stable hyperthyroidism, ophthalmopathy was set apart by a 13 V-J model. Most thyroid-expanded clonotypes above 0.001 were also found in blood.

V lost 5 bases, J lost 0 bases, and 17 bases lay in between. CDR3 size: 17 residues. Germline V gene data show CDR1 as LNHDA and CDR2 as SQIVND (reference sequence). TCR beta CDR3 regions were amplified from RNA. A set of HTBI primers served as the primers for a first-round RT-PCR of the TCR CDR3. TCRdb reprocessed the multiplex PCR reads via MiXCR and lists one record per CDR3 protein. The sample includes around 280,000 distinct CDR3 sequences, roughly 13% seen only once; the top ten take roughly 7.9%. This clonotype was seen more than once but under ten times. As yet, its antigen is unknown. Criteria for exclusion of patients were uncontrolled infection, other autoimmune disease, pregnancy or lactation.

The sequence was obtained from a woman aged 35 to 49 with Graves' hyperthyroidism. Specimen: blood. V is TRBV19 and J is TRBJ1-5; D unresolved. CDR3 bases: TGTGCCAGTAGTGGGGAAGGGTGGGGATATAGCAATCAGCCCCAGCATTTT. It is translated as CASSGEGWGYSNQPQHF.